This TCR beta chain emerged from a study of blood T cell repertoires in COVID-19. Study background: T cells, B-cell-depleted T cells, or PBMCs supplied cDNA or gDNA.

As processed by the authors: The authors estimated nucleated cell counts from reference gene primer amplification. TCRdb keeps only in-frame clones here, not all; method: immunoSEQ multiplex PCR. The V and J calls and clone size come from that table; D and trimming were worked out from the DNA. Among 110,000 to 150,000 clones listed, about nine tenths were seen once. The CDR3 is 15 residues long. The sample consisted of PBMCs or T cells enriched from blood (not recorded which). The J gene is TRBJ1-6, the V gene TRBV21-1; the table calls TRBD1, which could not be checked here. TRBV21-1 is a pseudogene locus. This sequence was found in a man aged 50 to 59 who had recovered from COVID-19. CDR3 residues: CASSRKGTGLSPLHF. Written as DNA, the CDR3 is TGTGCCAGCAGCAGAAAGGGGACAGGGCTCTCACCCCTCCACTTT.